The sequence of this T cell receptor (beta chain) was determined in a study of shared clonotypes between healthy human individuals. The CDR3 loop spans 14 amino acids. Per the germline V gene, CDR1 is SGHAT and CDR2 is FQNNGV. V was clipped by 0 bases and J by 4 bases, with 10 bases between them. Generated by immunoSEQ multiplex PCR, the TCRdb table keeps only in-frame clones and is missing some. The table lists around 1.9 million clones, 85% to 95% of them singletons. Naive CD8 isolation took CD45RO-negative cells positively selected for CCR7 and excluded terminally differentiated effector memory CD45RA+ cells.

V usage is TRBV11-2 and J usage is TRBJ2-7, with unresolved D. This sequence originates from a man aged 18-30 years in good health. Some clones in this sample may be carry-over from other donors' samples. Sequenced: naive CD8+ T cells from PBMCs. CDR3 DNA: TGTGCCAGCAGCTTAGAATGGGTAGGGTACGAGCAGTACTTC. Amino acid sequence: CASSLEWVGYEQYF.